This T cell receptor (beta chain) was recovered during a study of response to subunit inactivated influenza vaccine. Study conclusions and caveats: Each seasonal influenza vaccination, the authors suggested, recruits few new T cells.

From the RT-PCR reads, TCRdb called clonotypes with MiXCR, one entry per CDR3 protein. Of around 850,000 distinct CDR3 sequences in the sample, less than 20% were seen once. The ends lost 6 bases at V and 1 base at J; junction bases unmatched: 11. The CDR3 contains 17 residues. Of note for this clonotype: What it binds is unknown.

The input for sequencing was PBMCs from blood, taken 5 to 6 days after vaccination. The chain combines TRBV12-3 or TRBV12-4 with TRBJ2-2; TRBD2 agrees at 7 bases. The source is a man aged 45-60 years who received an inactivated influenza vaccine. Here the CDR3 DNA reads TGTGCCAGCAGACTAAGGGGACTATCAGTGAACACCGGGGAGCTGTTTTTT. It specifies CASRLRGLSVNTGELFF.